This TCR beta chain emerged from a study of T cells in Graves' hyperthyroidism and ophthalmopathy. Points from the study as a whole: Before onset, ophthalmopathy was predicted by the model a median around 6 months earlier.

Amplification yielded TCR beta CDR3 regions, with RNA transcripts as the source. Primed by the HTBI set, a first-round RT-PCR was run on the TCR CDR3. TCRdb re-analysed the multiplex PCR reads in MiXCR, keeping a single row per CDR3 protein. The sample carries about 560,000 distinct CDR3 sequences, about 15% recorded once. This clonotype was recorded at least ten times. Its antigen remains unknown. Germline V gives CDR1 SGHVS, CDR2 FQNEAQ. The CDR3 spans 14 residues. V was clipped by 7 bases and J by 4 bases, with 17 bases between them. This chain uses TRBV7-8 with TRBJ2-7, with a tentative D call TRBD2 (6 bases). This TCR came from a woman aged 35 to 49 with Graves' hyperthyroidism. Material: blood. The CDR3 loop is CASTPLGGKYEQYF. Here the CDR3 DNA reads TGTGCCAGCACCCCCTTGGGGGGTAAATACGAGCAGTACTTC. The full variable domain, with the rest looked up from reference TRBV7-8 and TRBJ2-7, is GAGVSQSPRYKVAKRGQDVALRCDPISGHVSLFWYQQALGQGPEFLTYFQNEAQLDKSGLPSDRFFAERPEGSVSTLKIQRTQQEDSAVYLCASTPLGGKYEQYFGPGTRLTVT.